A single sample is the source of the 15 T cell receptor beta chains below, sequenced in a study of post-analysis software for immune sequencing data. These receptors lack a known antigen. Unique molecular identifiers tagged the TCR beta cDNA libraries. TCRdb passed the PCR reads through MiXCR, listing each CDR3 protein once. The sample shows 600,000 to 700,000 distinct CDR3 sequences, around 60% of them seen only once. Study results and limitations: TRBV5-6, TRBV5-1 and TRBV20-1 were among roughly five TRBV segments more frequent in patients than controls.

Material: blood. These receptors were collected from a girl aged 2-10 years with multiple sclerosis.

This chain connects TRBV7-2 to TRBJ1-5; D possibly corresponds to TRBD1 (5 bases). The V gene's germline CDR1 is SGHTA and CDR2 FQGNSA. The CDR3 sequence is 14 residues long. Trimming removed 0 bases at V and 7 bases at J, with 10 bases between. CDR3 loop: CASSLAARGQPQHF. As DNA, the CDR3 is TGTGCCAGCAGCTTAGCGGCTAGGGGCCAGCCCCAGCATTTT.

The chain uses TRBV27 and TRBJ2-1; 11 nucleotides line up with TRBD2. The CDR3 spans 19 residues. V lost 2 bases and J lost 4; bases outside the gene matches: 13. In germline, CDR1 is MNHEY, CDR2 SMNVEV (reference sequence). The CDR3 reads CASSLRFASGRLLYNEQFF. The CDR3, as DNA: TGTGCCAGCAGTTTACGGTTTGCTAGCGGGAGGTTGTTGTACAATGAGCAGTTCTTC.

V gene TRBV29-1 combines with J gene TRBJ2-1, with D possibly being TRBD2 (6 bases). Germline V gives CDR1 SQVTM, CDR2 ANQGSEA. This CDR3 has 12 residues. Trimming shortened V by 6 bases and J by 8 bases, and 14 bases separated the two germline ends. The chain's CDR3 is CSVRGRGDEQFF. In DNA form, the CDR3 reads TGCAGCGTCCGCGGGCGGGGCGATGAGCAGTTCTTC.

This clonotype was seen repeatedly, ten times or more. An end of the junction does not agree with germline; a read error may underlie this. In DNA, the CDR3 is TGTGCCAGCAGCTTAGACACCGGGGAGCTGTTTTTT. This translates into CASSLDTGELFF. The chain combines TRBV12-3 or TRBV12-4 with TRBJ2-2, with unresolved D. The CDR3 is 12 amino acids.

This clonotype was detected only a few times. The chain recombines TRBV5-1 with TRBJ2-7, with 7 bases lining up with TRBD1. With 3 bases clipped from V and 2 bases from J, the junction kept 8 bases outside the gene matches. The CDR3 loop spans 15 amino acids. The germline gives CDR1 SGHRS, CDR2 YFSETQ. CDR3 in amino acids: CASSSWPGQTYEQYF. In DNA form, the CDR3 reads TGCGCCAGCAGCTCTTGGCCGGGACAGACCTACGAGCAGTACTTC.

This rearrangement joins TRBV5-1 to TRBJ2-5; 8 nucleotides align to TRBD1. Germline values: CDR1 SGHRS, CDR2 YFSETQ. V was clipped by 8 bases and J by 5 bases; unmatched bases: 14. The CDR3 is made up of 15 amino acids. This CDR3 is CASCTPSQGVETQYF. CDR3 nucleotide sequence: TGCGCCAGTTGTACCCCCTCACAGGGGGTGGAGACCCAGTACTTC. Supplemented by reference TRBV5-1 and TRBJ2-5, the full variable domain reads KAGVTQTPRYLIKTRGQQVTLSCSPISGHRSVSWYQQTPGQGLQFLFEYFSETQRNKGNFPGRFSGRQFSNSRSEMNVSTLELGDSALYLCASCTPSQGVETQYFGPGTRLLVL.

The rearrangement joins TRBV7-9 to TRBJ2-2; unclear D gene. Looked up from germline, CDR1 is SEHNR and CDR2 is FQNEAQ (reference sequence). The V end was cut by 2 bases, the J end by 6 bases, with 13 bases between. The CDR3 covers 15 residues. The CDR3 DNA is TGTGCCAGCAGCTTAAGTTTGGCAGGCCCCGGGGAGCTGTTTTTT. Amino acid sequence: CASSLSLAGPGELFF. Supplemented by reference TRBV7-9 and TRBJ2-2, the full variable domain reads DTGVSQNPRHKITKRGQNVTFRCDPISEHNRLYWYRQTLGQGPEFLTYFQNEAQLEKSRLLSDRFSAERPKGSFSTLEIQRTEQGDSAMYLCASSLSLAGPGELFFGEGSRLTVL.

This clonotype was counted at least ten times. This chain uses TRBV3-1 with TRBJ2-7; D not certain. The CDR3 is 12 amino acids. Germline V gene data show CDR1 as LGHDT and CDR2 as YNNKEL (reference sequence). V shed 0 bases and J shed 4 bases, with 4 bases lying between them. The CDR3 protein is CASSQDRYEQYF. CDR3 nucleotide sequence: TGTGCCAGCAGCCAAGATAGGTACGAGCAGTACTTC.

The chain carries TRBV4-2 and TRBJ2-1; TRBD2 matches 12 bases. Germline values: CDR1 LGHNA, CDR2 YNFKEQ. The CDR3 spans 16 residues. Losses at the gene ends were 3 bases for V and 5 bases for J; bases not matched to a gene: 5. The CDR3 spells CASSQTSGRKDNEQFF. The CDR3 DNA reads TGTGCCAGCAGCCAGACTAGCGGGAGAAAGGACAATGAGCAGTTCTTC.

The V gene is TRBV5-1, the J gene TRBJ2-2; 9 bases are a match to TRBD1. The CDR3 has 15 residues. V dropped 3 bases and J dropped 1; count of bases not matched to a gene: 1. The V gene's germline CDR1 is SGHRS and CDR2 YFSETQ. For the CDR3, the DNA is TGCGCCAGCAGCTGGGACAGGGAGAACACCGGGGAGCTGTTTTTT. Translation gives CASSWDRENTGELFF.

The chain recombines TRBV11-2 with TRBJ2-1; 10 positions match TRBD2. This CDR3 is 15 amino acids long. Per the germline V gene, CDR1 is SGHAT and CDR2 is FQNNGV. V was clipped by 5 bases and J by 7 bases; unmatched bases: 8. The CDR3 protein is CASSGTAGGSNEQFF. The CDR3 DNA is TGTGCCAGCAGCGGGACAGCGGGGGGGTCAAATGAGCAGTTCTTC.

The chain uses TRBV2 and TRBJ2-5; possible D gene TRBD2, 6 bases. Per germline, CDR1 SNHLY and CDR2 FYNNEI. This CDR3 comprises 14 residues. V was trimmed by 1 base and J by 0 bases, leaving 6 bases between them. The CDR3 DNA sequence: TGTGCCAGCAGTGAAGGCGGGGACCAAGAGACCCAGTACTTC. Its protein product is CASSEGGDQETQYF.

In its sample, this clonotype was seen once. The chain links TRBV6-2 or TRBV6-3 to TRBJ1-1; 10 bases line up with TRBD1. Germline V CDR1 and CDR2: MNHEY, SVGEGT. This CDR3 is built from 15 residues. J gave up 0 bases and V 5 bases, and 3 bases lay outside the gene matches. CDR3 bases: TGTGCCAGCAGTGGGGACAGGGGCGTGAACACTGAAGCTTTCTTT. Residues: CASSGDRGVNTEAFF.

The rearrangement uses TRBV7-2 and TRBJ2-1; D is uncertain. CDR1 is SGHTA and CDR2 is FQGNSA in the germline V gene. The V and J ends lost 4 bases and 8 bases respectively, with 12 bases between them. The CDR3 consists of 13 residues. CDR3 nucleotides: TGTGCCAGCAGCTCTGAGTATTACGATGAGCAGTTCTTC. Amino acids: CASSSEYYDEQFF.

The J gene is TRBJ1-5, the V gene TRBV12-3 or TRBV12-4, with TRBD1 as a possible D gene (5 bases). The CDR3 runs 16 residues. V was trimmed by 5 bases and J by 0 bases, leaving 14 bases between them. The CDR3 DNA is TGTGCCAGCAGTCCAGGGACGGCGTATAGCAATCAGCCCCAGCATTTT. Its translation: CASSPGTAYSNQPQHF.